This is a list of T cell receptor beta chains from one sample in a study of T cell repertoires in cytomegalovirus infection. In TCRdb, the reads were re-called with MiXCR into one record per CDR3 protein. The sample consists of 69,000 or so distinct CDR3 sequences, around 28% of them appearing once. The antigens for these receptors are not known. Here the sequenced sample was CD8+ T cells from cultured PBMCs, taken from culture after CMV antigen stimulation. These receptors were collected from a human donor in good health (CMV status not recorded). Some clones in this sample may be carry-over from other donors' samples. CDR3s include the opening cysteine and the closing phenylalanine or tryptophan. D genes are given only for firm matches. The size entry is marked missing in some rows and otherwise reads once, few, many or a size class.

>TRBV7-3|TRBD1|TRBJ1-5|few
CASSEDRGQPQHF
TGTGCCAGCAGCGAGGACAGGGGTCAGCCCCAGCATTTT
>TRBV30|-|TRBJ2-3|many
CAWGGAPDTQYF
TGTGCCTGGGGGGGAGCGCCAGATACGCAGTATTTT
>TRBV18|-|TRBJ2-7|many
CASSPPENYEQYF
TGTGCCAGCTCACCACCGGAAAACTACGAGCAGTACTTC
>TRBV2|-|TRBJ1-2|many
CASSDRQARDGYTF
TGTGCCAGCAGTGATCGGCAGGCTAGGGATGGCTACACCTTC
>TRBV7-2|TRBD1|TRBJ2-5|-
CASSLSGRPAGTGLETQYF
TGTGCCAGCAGCTTATCAGGGCGACCAGCCGGGACAGGGTTAGAGACCCAGTACTTC
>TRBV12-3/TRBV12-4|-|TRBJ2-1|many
CASGISYNEQFF
TGTGCCAGCGGGATTAGCTACAATGAGCAGTTCTTC
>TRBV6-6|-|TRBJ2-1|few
CASNTDISSYNEQFF
TGTGCCAGCAATACGGACATAAGCTCCTACAATGAGCAGTTCTTC
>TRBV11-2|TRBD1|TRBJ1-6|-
CASSADRVNSPLHF
TGTGCCAGCAGCGCCGACAGGGTTAATTCACCCCTCCACTTT
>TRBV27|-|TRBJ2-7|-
CASSKDSYEQYF
TGTGCCAGCAGTAAAGACTCCTACGAGCAGTACTTC
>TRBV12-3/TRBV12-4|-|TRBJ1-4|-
CASTADSSNEKLFF
TGTGCCAGCACTGCCGACAGCAGTAATGAAAAACTGTTTTTT
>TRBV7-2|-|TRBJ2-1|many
CASSLNPGVVYNEQFF
TGTGCCAGCAGCTTAAACCCAGGGGTGGTTTACAATGAGCAGTTCTTC